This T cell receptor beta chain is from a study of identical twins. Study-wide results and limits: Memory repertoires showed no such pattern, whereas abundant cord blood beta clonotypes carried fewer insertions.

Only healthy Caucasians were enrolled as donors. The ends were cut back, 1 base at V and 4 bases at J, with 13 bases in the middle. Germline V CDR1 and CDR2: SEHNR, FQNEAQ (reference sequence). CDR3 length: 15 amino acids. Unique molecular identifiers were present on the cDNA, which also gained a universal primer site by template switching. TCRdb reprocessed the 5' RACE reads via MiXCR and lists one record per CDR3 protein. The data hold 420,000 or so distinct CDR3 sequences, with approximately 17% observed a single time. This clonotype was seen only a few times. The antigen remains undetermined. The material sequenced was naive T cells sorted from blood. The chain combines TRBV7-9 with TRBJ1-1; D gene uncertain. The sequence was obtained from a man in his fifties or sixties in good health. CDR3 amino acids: CASSLGAGVGTEAFF. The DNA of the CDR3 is TGTGCCAGCAGCTTAGGAGCCGGAGTAGGCACTGAAGCTTTCTTT.